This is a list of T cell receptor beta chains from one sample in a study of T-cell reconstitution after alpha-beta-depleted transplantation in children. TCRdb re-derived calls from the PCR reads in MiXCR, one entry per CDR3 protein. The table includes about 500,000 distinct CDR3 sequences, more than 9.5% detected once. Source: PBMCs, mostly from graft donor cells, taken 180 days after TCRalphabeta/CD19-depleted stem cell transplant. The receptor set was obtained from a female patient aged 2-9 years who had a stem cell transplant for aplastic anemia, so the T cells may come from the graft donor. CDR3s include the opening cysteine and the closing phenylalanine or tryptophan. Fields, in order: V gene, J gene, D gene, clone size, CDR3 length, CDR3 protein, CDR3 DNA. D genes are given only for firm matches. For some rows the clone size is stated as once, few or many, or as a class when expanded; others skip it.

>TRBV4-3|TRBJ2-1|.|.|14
CASTLPGRGGEQFF
TGCGCCAGCACCCTCCCGGGTAGGGGAGGTGAGCAGTTCTTC
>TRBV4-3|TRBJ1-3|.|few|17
CASSQERGKGAGNTIYF
TGCGCCAGCAGCCAAGAAAGGGGAAAGGGGGCTGGAAACACCATATATTTT
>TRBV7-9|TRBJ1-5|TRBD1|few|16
CASSLTGTGPNQPQHF
TGTGCCAGCAGCTTAACCGGGACAGGGCCTAATCAGCCCCAGCATTTT
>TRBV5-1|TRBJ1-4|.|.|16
CASSPGFITTNEKLFF
TGCGCCAGCAGCCCAGGCTTTATCACAACTAATGAAAAACTGTTTTTT
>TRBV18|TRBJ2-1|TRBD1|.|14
CASSPDRAPNEQFF
TGTGCCAGCTCCCCGGACAGGGCCCCCAATGAGCAGTTCTTC
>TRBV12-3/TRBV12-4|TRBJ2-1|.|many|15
CASSFVTSTYNEQFF
TGTGCCAGCAGTTTCGTAACTTCTACCTACAATGAGCAGTTCTTC
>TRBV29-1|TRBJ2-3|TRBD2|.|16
CSVASAGGLSLDTQYF
TGCAGCGTTGCTTCGGCGGGAGGGCTCTCTTTGGATACGCAGTATTTT
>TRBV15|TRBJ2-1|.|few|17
CATSRASRASRINEQFF
TGTGCCACCAGCAGAGCCTCCCGGGCCTCACGGATCAATGAGCAGTTCTTC
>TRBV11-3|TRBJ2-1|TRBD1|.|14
CASSSGQGMNEQFF
TGTGCCAGCAGCTCCGGACAGGGGATGAATGAGCAGTTCTTC
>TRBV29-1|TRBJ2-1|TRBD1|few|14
CSVQLGQGSNEQFF
TGCAGCGTTCAACTAGGACAGGGGAGCAATGAGCAGTTCTTC
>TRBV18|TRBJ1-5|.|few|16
CASSPLGGHLNQPQHF
TGTGCCAGCTCACCCCTCGGCGGGCACCTCAATCAGCCCCAGCATTTT
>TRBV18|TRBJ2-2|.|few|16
CASSLPRTGNTGELFF
TGTGCCAGCTCCCTCCCGCGGACGGGGAACACCGGGGAGCTGTTTTTT
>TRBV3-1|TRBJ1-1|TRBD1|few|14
CASSPTGANTEAFF
TGTGCCAGCAGCCCGACAGGGGCGAACACTGAAGCTTTCTTT
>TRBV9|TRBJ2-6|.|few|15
CASSVRVSGANVLTF
TGTGCCAGCAGCGTTCGGGTTTCTGGGGCCAACGTCCTGACTTTC
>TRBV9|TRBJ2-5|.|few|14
CASSVSGLQETQYF
TGTGCCAGCAGCGTCTCGGGGCTCCAAGAGACCCAGTACTTC
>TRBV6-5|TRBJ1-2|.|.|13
CASSYCCGDGYTF
TGTGCCAGCAGTTACTGTTGTGGGGATGGCTACACCTTC
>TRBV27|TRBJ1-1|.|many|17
CASSLFRERGMNTEAFF
TGTGCCAGCAGTTTATTTCGCGAGAGGGGAATGAACACTGAAGCTTTCTTT
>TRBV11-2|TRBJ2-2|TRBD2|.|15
CASSFTLAGPGELFF
TGTGCCAGCAGCTTCACCTTAGCGGGACCCGGGGAGCTGTTTTTT
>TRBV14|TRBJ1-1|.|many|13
CASSHGLNTEAFF
TGTGCCAGCAGCCACGGGCTTAACACTGAAGCTTTCTTT
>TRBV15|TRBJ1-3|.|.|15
CATSRQTSSGNTIYF
TGTGCCACCAGCAGACAGACAAGCTCTGGAAACACCATATATTTT
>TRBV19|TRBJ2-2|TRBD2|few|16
CASSIGTSGKTGELFF
TGTGCCAGTAGTATAGGAACTAGCGGGAAGACCGGGGAGCTGTTTTTT
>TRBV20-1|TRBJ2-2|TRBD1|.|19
CSARTGGGGGAANTGELFF
TGCAGTGCTAGGACAGGGGGAGGTGGGGGCGCAGCAAACACCGGGGAGCTGTTTTTT
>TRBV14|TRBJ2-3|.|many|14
CASSRGTDTDTQYF
TGTGCCAGCAGCCGCGGGACAGACACAGATACGCAGTATTTT
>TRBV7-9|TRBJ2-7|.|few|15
CASSQDLSFLFEQYF
TGTGCCAGCAGCCAGGACCTCAGTTTTCTTTTCGAGCAGTACTTC